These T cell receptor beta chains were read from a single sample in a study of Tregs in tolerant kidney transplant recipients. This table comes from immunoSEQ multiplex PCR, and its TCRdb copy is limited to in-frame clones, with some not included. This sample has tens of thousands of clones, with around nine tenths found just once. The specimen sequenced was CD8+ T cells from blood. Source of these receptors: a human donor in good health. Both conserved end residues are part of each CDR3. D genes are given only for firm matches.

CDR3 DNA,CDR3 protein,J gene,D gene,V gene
TGCGCCAGCAGCCATCGGGTGGCGGGGACCTCCTACGAGCAGTACTTC,CASSHRVAGTSYEQYF,TRBJ2-7,.,TRBV4-1
TGTGCCATCAGTGAGCCGCCTAATAATTCACCCCTCCACTTT,CAISEPPNNSPLHF,TRBJ1-6,.,TRBV10-3
TGTGCCAGCAGCTTAGTTCTAGCGGAGAACACCGGGGAGCTGTTTTTT,CASSLVLAENTGELFF,TRBJ2-2,TRBD2,TRBV11-2
TGTGCCAGCAGCACGGGACAGGGGGACTACAATGAGCAGTTCTTC,CASSTGQGDYNEQFF,TRBJ2-1,TRBD1,TRBV4-2
TGTGCCAGCAGGACAGGAGGGAACACTGAAGCTTTCTTT,CASRTGGNTEAFF,TRBJ1-1,.,TRBV6-1
TGTGCCAGTAGTATCCTTTCAGGAGGCTATGGCTACACCTTC,CASSILSGGYGYTF,TRBJ1-2,.,TRBV19
TGTGCCAGCAGCTTAGGATCCAGCGGGGGGGCTGAGACCCAGTACTTC,CASSLGSSGGAETQYF,TRBJ2-5,TRBD2,TRBV7-6
TGCGCCAGCAGCTTAGTAGCGGGGGAAGAGACCCAGTACTTC,CASSLVAGEETQYF,TRBJ2-5,TRBD2,TRBV5-1
TGCGCCAGCAGCCTTCGGACTAGCGGGGGTTACACAGATACGCAGTATTTT,CASSLRTSGGYTDTQYF,TRBJ2-3,TRBD2,TRBV4-1
TGCGCCAGCAGCTTGGTGGTAGCGGGAGGAGAGACCCAGTACTTC,CASSLVVAGGETQYF,TRBJ2-5,TRBD2,TRBV5-1
TGCAGCGCGACTAGCGGGAGTTCCCGTCACACCGGGGAGCTGTTTTTT,CSATSGSSRHTGELFF,TRBJ2-2,TRBD2,TRBV29-1
TGTGCCTGGAGTGTTGGTGGTGAAGCTTTCTTT,CAWSVGGEAFF,TRBJ1-1,.,TRBV30
TGTGCCAGCAGTGGACTAGCGATCTCCTACAATGAGCAGTTCTTC,CASSGLAISYNEQFF,TRBJ2-1,TRBD2,TRBV6-1
TGTGCCAGCAGTGTGGACCCAGCAGCAACTAATGAAAAACTGTTTTTT,CASSVDPAATNEKLFF,TRBJ1-4,.,TRBV2
TGTGCCAGCAGTTTCGGACCCATCTACTCAGGGGGCTACACCTTC,CASSFGPIYSGGYTF,TRBJ1-2,.,TRBV27
TGCGCCAGCAGCTTTGGACAGGGGTTATACGAGCAGTACTTC,CASSFGQGLYEQYF,TRBJ2-7,TRBD1,TRBV5-1